Reported below is one TCR beta chain. Peripheral blood came from all dose cohorts at three timepoints. The germline CDR1 and CDR2 sequences are SGHAT and FQNNGV. The CDR3 is 13 amino acids. The junction had 8 bases not matched to a gene; V was cut back by 5 bases and J by 15 bases. The data were taken from a study of OX40 agonist ivuxolimab in advanced cancers. The wider study: Dosing consisted of intravenous ivuxolimab at 0.01 to 10 mg/kg every 2 weeks. Participants, 80% to 90% male, averaged approximately 56 years of age, ranging from about 23 to 90. Partial responses occurred in three patients (one hepatocellular carcinoma, two cutaneous melanoma).

TCRdb's copy holds only in-frame clones and misses some; the assay was immunoSEQ multiplex PCR. The sample contains tens of thousands of clones, about three quarters of which appear only once. The V and J genes are TRBV11-2 and TRBJ2-1; 12 bases map to TRBD2. The source was CD4+ or CD8+ T cells sorted from blood, collected in a trial of the OX40 agonist ivuxolimab. This TCR derives from an adult with an advanced solid tumor such as melanoma, head and neck, liver or kidney cancer. DNA for the CDR3: TGTGCCAGCAGCCGCTTCGGACTAGCGGGAACGTTCTTC. Translation: CASSRFGLAGTFF. Full variable domain (missing parts from reference TRBV11-2 and TRBJ2-1): EAGVAQSPRYKIIEKRQSVAFWCNPISGHATLYWYQQILGQGPKLLIQFQNNGVVDDSQLPKDRFSAERLKGVDSTLKIQPAKLEDSAVYLCASSRFGLAGTFFGPGTRLTVL.